The 18 T cell receptor beta chains presented below share a single source sample, sequenced in a study of cytotoxic CD8 clonotypes in ibrutinib-treated CLL. Profiled with immunoSEQ multiplex PCR; TCRdb holds only in-frame clones, not every one. This sample has about 130,000 clones; approximately 80% occur once, and the top ten carry roughly 3.3%. This sample comprised PBMCs, obtained after 24 months of ibrutinib treatment. The receptors stem from a human donor with chronic lymphocytic leukemia.

This clone showed up just a few times. The chain links TRBV6-5 to TRBJ1-1; no reliable D call. Trimming left V 0 bases short and J 7 bases short, with 18 bases between. CDR1 is MNHEY, CDR2 SVGAGI, per germline. The CDR3 consists of 16 residues. The chain's CDR3 is CASSYSIIGSGSEAFF. The CDR3, as DNA: TGTGCCAGCAGTTACTCGATAATCGGGTCGGGAAGTGAAGCTTTCTTT.

This sequence joins TRBV5-1 and TRBJ2-5; D uncertain. Per the germline V gene, CDR1 is SGHRS and CDR2 is YFSETQ. Trimming removed 7 bases at V and 5 bases at J, with 15 bases between. CDR3 size: 13 residues. The DNA of the CDR3 is TGCGCCAGCGTCGCAATGGGTGGGGAGACCCAGTACTTC. Translation: CASVAMGGETQYF.

The chain recombines TRBV5-1 with TRBJ2-3; D is uncertain. CDR1 and CDR2 from the germline V gene are SGHRS and YFSETQ. V shed 0 bases and J shed 6 bases, with 11 bases lying between them. This CDR3 is built from 14 residues. CDR3 sequence: CASSLAGLWDTQYF. For the CDR3, the DNA is TGCGCCAGCAGCTTGGCCGGGTTATGGGATACGCAGTATTTT. Based on the CDR3 plus reference TRBV5-1 and TRBJ2-3, the full variable domain is KAGVTQTPRYLIKTRGQQVTLSCSPISGHRSVSWYQQTPGQGLQFLFEYFSETQRNKGNFPGRFSGRQFSNSRSEMNVSTLELGDSALYLCASSLAGLWDTQYFGPGTRLTVL.

V and J are TRBV14 and TRBJ2-3; no definite D call. V lost 4 bases and J lost 2, with 7 bases in between. Germline V gives CDR1 SGHDN, CDR2 FVKESK. The CDR3 length is 13 residues. The CDR3, as DNA: TGTGCCAGCAGCCCTCGCTTCACAGATACGCAGTATTTT. It specifies CASSPRFTDTQYF. Filled out from reference TRBV14 and TRBJ2-3, the complete variable domain reads EAGVTQFPSHSVIEKGQTVTLRCDPISGHDNLYWYRRVMGKEIKFLLHFVKESKQDESGMPNNRFLAERTGGTYSTLKVQPAELEDSGVYFCASSPRFTDTQYFGPGTRLTVL.

The rearrangement joins TRBV5-1 to TRBJ2-2; 10 bases fit TRBD1. Germline lookup yields CDR1 SGHRS and CDR2 YFSETQ. V gave up 1 base and J gave up 13 bases; unmatched junction bases: 16. The CDR3 contains 17 residues. The CDR3 DNA sequence: TGCGCCAGCAGCTTGTATCGGACAGGGGGTCCTGAGGCGGGGCTGTTTTTT. This encodes CASSLYRTGGPEAGLFF.

CDR3 sequence: CASSPGGVNTEAFF. In DNA form, the CDR3 reads TGTGCCAGCAGCCCCGGGGGGGTGAACACTGAAGCTTTCTTT. The J gene is TRBJ1-1, the V gene TRBV6-6, with D tentatively TRBD1 (5 bases). Trimming cost V 6 bases and J 0 bases, with 11 bases left between them. The germline V gene has CDR1 MNHNY and CDR2 SVGAGI (reference sequence). The CDR3 consists of 14 residues.

This chain connects TRBV29-1 to TRBJ1-1, with D uncertain. Germline V gene sequence: CDR1 SQVTM, CDR2 ANQGSEA. Trimming stripped 6 bases from V and 3 bases from J, with 2 bases between. The CDR3 sequence is 9 residues long. As DNA, the CDR3 is TGCAGCGTGGACACTGAAGCTTTCTTT. Translation: CSVDTEAFF.

V is TRBV11-3 and J is TRBJ2-1, with 10 bases lining up with TRBD2. The CDR3 covers 15 residues. Germline CDR1 is SGHNT and CDR2 is YENEEA. The ends lost 1 base at V and 7 bases at J; junction bases unmatched: 4. The CDR3 here is CASSLGGLAENEQFF. The DNA for the CDR3 is TGTGCCAGCAGCTTAGGAGGACTAGCGGAGAATGAGCAGTTCTTC.

The CDR3: CASSHDKLTEAFF. The CDR3 DNA sequence: TGTGCCAGCAGCCACGACAAATTAACTGAAGCTTTCTTT. The V gene is TRBV7-6, the J gene TRBJ1-1; no definite D call. Trimming pared 5 bases from V and 5 bases from J, leaving 12 bases between. Germline V CDR1 and CDR2: SGHVS, FNYEAQ. The CDR3 is 13 residues long.

The V gene is TRBV5-1, the J gene TRBJ1-1, with 9 bases identical to TRBD1. This CDR3 is built from 18 residues. Unmatched junction bases numbered 10, after V lost 1 base and J lost 0 bases. From germline, CDR1 is SGHRS and CDR2 YFSETQ. The CDR3 sequence is CASSLFLTRDRVNTEAFF. The CDR3, as DNA: TGCGCCAGCAGCTTGTTTTTGACGAGGGACAGGGTGAACACTGAAGCTTTCTTT.

This rearrangement joins TRBV27 to TRBJ2-1, with a tentative D call TRBD2 (5 bases). Looked up from germline, CDR1 is MNHEY and CDR2 is SMNVEV (reference sequence). The CDR3 loop spans 14 amino acids. V lost 6 bases, J lost 8 bases, and 17 bases lay in between. CDR3 in DNA: TGTGCCAGCAGCGGGAACCTCCCGGGCGATGAGCAGTTCTTC. Translated, it gives CASSGNLPGDEQFF.

The chain links TRBV2 to TRBJ2-3; TRBD2 might be the D (6 bases). The CDR3 sequence is 14 residues long. Looked up from germline, CDR1 is SNHLY and CDR2 is FYNNEI. Trimming stripped 2 bases from V and 9 bases from J, with 15 bases between. CDR3 amino acids: CASSENSNGGTQYF. The CDR3 coding sequence is TGTGCCAGCAGTGAAAATTCTAACGGGGGAACGCAGTATTTT.

V usage is TRBV9 and J usage is TRBJ2-1; 7 bases are shared with TRBD1. The V gene's germline CDR1 is SGDLS and CDR2 YYNGEE. Losses at the gene ends were 7 bases for V and 3 bases for J; bases not matched to a gene: 7. The CDR3 length is 14 residues. CDR3 DNA sequence: TGTGCCAGCTCCCTAGGGGGCAGCTACAATGAGCAGTTCTTC. This sequence encodes CASSLGGSYNEQFF. Variable domain in full (rest from reference TRBV9 and TRBJ2-1): DSGVTQTPKHLITATGQRVTLRCSPRSGDLSVYWYQQSLDQGLQFLIQYYNGEERAKGNILERFSAQQFPDLHSELNLSSLELGDSALYFCASSLGGSYNEQFFGPGTRLTVL.

V gene TRBV29-1 combines with J gene TRBJ1-2, with D possibly matching TRBD1 (6 bases). Trimming shortened V by 3 bases and J by 1 base, and 15 bases separated the two germline ends. CDR1 and CDR2 (germline): SQVTM, ANQGSEA. The CDR3 runs to 15 residues. The CDR3 nucleotides read TGCAGCGTTGATGACAGGTGGACTAATAACTATGGCTACACCTTC. Translated, it gives CSVDDRWTNNYGYTF.

The rearrangement uses TRBV4-3 and TRBJ2-5; D assignment may be TRBD1 or TRBD2 (5 bases each). CDR1 and CDR2 (germline): LGHNA, YSLEER. The V gene lost 3 bases and the J gene lost 5 bases, with 16 bases spanning the gap. The CDR3 loop spans 15 amino acids. The CDR3: CASSHGASLGETQYF. The CDR3 DNA reads as TGCGCCAGCAGCCACGGGGCAAGCTTGGGGGAGACCCAGTACTTC.

The V gene is TRBV5-1, the J gene TRBJ2-7; 11 bases match TRBD1. The CDR3 spans 15 residues. Per germline, CDR1 SGHRS and CDR2 YFSETQ. The V gene end was trimmed by 1 base and the J gene end by 6 bases; junction bases not matched to a gene: 6. In DNA form, the CDR3 reads TGCGCCAGCAGCTTGAGAGGGACAGGGGGTGCCGAGCAGTACTTC. Amino acid sequence: CASSLRGTGGAEQYF.

The V gene is TRBV7-2, the J gene TRBJ1-3; D is ambiguous. The CDR3 is made up of 18 amino acids. The germline V and J ends were trimmed by 0 bases and 0 bases, with 15 bases remaining between them. Germline V lookup: CDR1 SGHTA, CDR2 FQGNSA. The CDR3 region has the DNA TGTGCCAGCAGCTTAGCGGCCCCCGGAGGTGGCTCTGGAAACACCATATATTTT. Translating it yields CASSLAAPGGGSGNTIYF.

This clone was seen once. The chain is built from TRBV19 and TRBJ2-1, with D perhaps matching TRBD1 or TRBD2 (5 bases each). CDR1 is LNHDA and CDR2 is SQIVND in the germline V gene (reference sequence). The CDR3 has 16 amino acids. Trimming cost V 0 bases and J 5 bases, with 14 bases left between them. CDR3 protein: CASSIDRPGRHNEQFF. CDR3 bases: TGTGCCAGTAGTATAGATCGTCCAGGGAGACACAATGAGCAGTTCTTC.